This T cell receptor beta chain was observed in a study of T cell repertoires in cytomegalovirus infection (dated by TCRdb to 2018 to 2020). Background on the whole study: The HLA type of each donor mattered for the analysis, because public TCR beta signatures pointed to carriage of CMV infection along with the matching HLA type.

At the junction V is shortened by 0 bases and J by 4 bases, with 10 bases in between. The CDR3 has 15 amino acids, counting the end cysteine and phenylalanine. Only CDR3 DNA is held: 45 bases, read in frame from base 1. CDR1 is given as SGHVS and CDR2 as FQNEAQ, both from the germline V gene. Instrument used: Illumina HiSeq 1500. TCRdb redid the processing of the public reads, applying fastp at Q25 and MiXCR, and retained in-frame beta chains. Here each entry gathers all rows of one CDR3 protein and keeps the most common genes and DNA. This sample comprises roughly 130,000 distinct CDR3 sequences, 7% to 10% of them detected only once. The ten largest make up 9.5% to 13% of the sample. This clonotype was picked up many times. The antigen it binds to is not known. Per-nucleotide qualities are absent, and no much larger clonotype sits a single base away. Overall study results and their limits: The ex vivo response was dominated by HLA-C-restricted CMV-specific TCR beta clonotypes, which also provided the single most frequent clonotype in two of eight donors. Cumulative frequency of public TCR beta family members discriminated carriers of CMV infection plus the relevant HLA type in this cohort and an independent 352-donor cohort.

Sequencing was carried out using PBMCs. The chain uses TRBV7-8 and TRBJ1-5, with TRBD1 tentatively as D gene (5 bases match). This TCR came from a human donor in good health (CMV status not recorded). Some clones in this sample may be carry-over from other donors' samples. CDR3 region: CASSLALGGNQPQHF. The nucleotide sequence reads as follows: TGTGCCAGCAGCTTAGCGTTGGGGGGGAATCAGCCCCAGCATTTT.